This T cell receptor beta chain is drawn from a study of T cell responses to AZD1222 COVID-19 vaccine. Per germline, CDR1 LGHDT and CDR2 YNNKEL (reference sequence). This CDR3 region has 12 residues. The repertoire was sequenced with immunoSEQ multiplex PCR; TCRdb's copy has only in-frame clones and lacks some. The sample gives about 170,000 clones, roughly 92% of which show up once; 1.6% is in the top ten. Turning to this clone: Its antigen is not identified. One end of the junction fails to match germline, which may point to a read error.

Study-level findings and limits: It was only a handful of AZD1222 recipients who were seropositive at baseline.

V usage is TRBV3-1 (or the pseudogene TRBV3-2) and J usage is TRBJ1-2; 8 nucleotides align to TRBD1. The sequence was obtained from an adult in good health. Specimen: peripheral blood, collected on day 0 of AZD1222 vaccination. The CDR3 region has the DNA TGTGCCAGCAGCCAAGATGGGACAGGCTTTCTATTC. This sequence encodes CASSQDGTGFLF.